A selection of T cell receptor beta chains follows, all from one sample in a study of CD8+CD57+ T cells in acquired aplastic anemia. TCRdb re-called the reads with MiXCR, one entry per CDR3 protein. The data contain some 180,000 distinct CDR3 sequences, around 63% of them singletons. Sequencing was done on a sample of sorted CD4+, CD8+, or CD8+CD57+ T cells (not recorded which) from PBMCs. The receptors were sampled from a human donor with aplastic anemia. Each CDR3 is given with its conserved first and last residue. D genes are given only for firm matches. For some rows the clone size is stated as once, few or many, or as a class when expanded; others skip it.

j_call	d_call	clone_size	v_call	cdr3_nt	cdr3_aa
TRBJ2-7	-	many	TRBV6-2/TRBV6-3	TGTGCCAGCAGTTACTCTTCGGACAGTCCCTACGAGCAGTACTTC	CASSYSSDSPYEQYF
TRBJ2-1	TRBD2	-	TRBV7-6	TGTGCCAGCAGCGGAACTAGCGGGTCCTACGATGAGCAGTTCTTC	CASSGTSGSYDEQFF
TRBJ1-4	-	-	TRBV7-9	TGTGCCAGCAGCTGGGAGGTGTTTGAGGGAGAAAAACTGTTTTTT	CASSWEVFEGEKLFF
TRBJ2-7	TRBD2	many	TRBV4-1	TGCGCCAGCAGCCAAAGCGGGACCCCAGGGCCCCACGAGCAGTACTTC	CASSQSGTPGPHEQYF
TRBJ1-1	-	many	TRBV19	TGTGCCAGTAGTTGGGGAGAGAACACTGAAGCTTTCTTT	CASSWGENTEAFF
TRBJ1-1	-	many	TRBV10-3	TGTGCCATCAGTGATGGAGGCGGCACTGAAGCTTTCTTT	CAISDGGGTEAFF
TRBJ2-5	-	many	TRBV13	TGTGCCAGCAGCTTCAAGATACAAGAGACCCAGTACTTC	CASSFKIQETQYF
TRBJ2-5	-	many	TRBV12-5	TGTGCTAGTGGTCGTGCAGGGGACATTCAGGAGACCCAGTACTTC	CASGRAGDIQETQYF
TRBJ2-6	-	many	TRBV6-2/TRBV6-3	TGTGCCAGCAGTTACTCGACGAGAGTAGGCAACGTCCTGACTTTC	CASSYSTRVGNVLTF
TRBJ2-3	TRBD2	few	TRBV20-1	TGCAGTCCTCCCCCGGGACTAGCTAGCACAGATACGCAGTATTTT	CSPPPGLASTDTQYF
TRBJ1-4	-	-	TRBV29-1	TGCAGCGTTGTAGGTCAGCATGGAAAACTGTTTTTT	CSVVGQHGKLFF
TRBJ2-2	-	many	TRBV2	TGTGCCAGCACCCGAACGGGGAACACCGGGGAGCTGTTTTTT	CASTRTGNTGELFF
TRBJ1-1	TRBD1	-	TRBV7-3	TGCGCCAGCAGACACCGTTTAACAGGGGCAGGTGAAGCTTTCTTT	CASRHRLTGAGEAFF
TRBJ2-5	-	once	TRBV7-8	TGTGCCAGCAGCTTTAATCGAGGGGTTGAGACCCAGTACTTC	CASSFNRGVETQYF
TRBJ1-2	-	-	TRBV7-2	TGTGCCAGCAGGGGAGAGTACTATGGCTACACCTTC	CASRGEYYGYTF
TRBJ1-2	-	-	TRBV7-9	TGTGCCAGCAGCTTAGTTGTCTATGGCTACACCTTC	CASSLVVYGYTF
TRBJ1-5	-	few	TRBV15	TGTGCCACTCGACAGGGCAATCAGCCCCAGCATTTT	CATRQGNQPQHF
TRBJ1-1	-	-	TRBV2	TGTGCCAGCAGTGAACAGGGGATTAGAACTGAAGCTTTCTTT	CASSEQGIRTEAFF
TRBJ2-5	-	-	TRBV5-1	TGCGCCAGCAGAAGTTCAGGGAACTTGTACCAAGAGACCCAGTACTTC	CASRSSGNLYQETQYF
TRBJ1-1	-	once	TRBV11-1	TGTGCCAGCAGCTTCACGGACCGGACCCAAGCTTTCTTT	CASSFTDRTQAFF
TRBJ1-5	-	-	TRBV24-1	TGTGCCACCAGTGTCGAATATACGCAGCATTTT	CATSVEYTQHF
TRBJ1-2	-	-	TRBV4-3	TGCGCCAGCAGCCATATCAGGGAATCTGGTGGCTACACCTTC	CASSHIRESGGYTF
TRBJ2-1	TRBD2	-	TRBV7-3	TGTGCCAGCAGCCCGAGTAGTTTTAGGCGGGGGGGTTTTAATGAGCAGTTCTTC	CASSPSSFRRGGFNEQFF
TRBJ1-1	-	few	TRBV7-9	TGTGCCAGCAGCTCACAGATCTACACTGAAGCTTTCTTT	CASSSQIYTEAFF
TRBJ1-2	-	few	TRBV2	TGTGCCAGCAGCTTAGTTCAGGGAGCTTATGGCTACACCTTC	CASSLVQGAYGYTF
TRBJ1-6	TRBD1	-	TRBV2	TGTGCCAGCAGTACTACAGGGGACCGGAGCTCCTATAATTCACCCCTCCACTTT	CASSTTGDRSSYNSPLHF
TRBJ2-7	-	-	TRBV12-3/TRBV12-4	TGTGCCAGCACCTGGGGACCGGGTAGCTCCTACGAGCAGTACTTC	CASTWGPGSSYEQYF
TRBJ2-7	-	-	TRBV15	TGTGTCACCAGCAGAACCGGGACCAACTACGAGCAGTACTTC	CVTSRTGTNYEQYF
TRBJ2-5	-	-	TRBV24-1	TGTGCCACCAGTGAGGCGGGTGGGGCCCAGTACTTC	CATSEAGGAQYF
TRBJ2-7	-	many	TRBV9	TGTGCCAGCAGCGTAGGAGGGAAGGGGTACGAGCAGTACTTC	CASSVGGKGYEQYF
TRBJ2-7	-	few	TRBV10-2	TGCGCCAGCAGTGAGTCCTACCGGCAGGAGCAGTACTTT	CASSESYRQEQYF
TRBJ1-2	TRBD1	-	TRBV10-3	TGTGCCATCAGTGAGTCAACGGGACAGGGGGGAGGCTACACCTTC	CAISESTGQGGGYTF
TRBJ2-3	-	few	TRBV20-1	TGCAGTGCTAGTCGGGCTAGACGGTCAGATACGCAGTATTTT	CSASRARRSDTQYF
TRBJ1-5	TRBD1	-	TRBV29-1	TGCAGCGCCGGGGACAGGGGGGACAATCAGCCCCAGCATTTT	CSAGDRGDNQPQHF
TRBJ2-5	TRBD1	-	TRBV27	TGTGCCAGCAGCCCCGTGGGACAGACCCAAGAGACCCAGTACTTC	CASSPVGQTQETQYF
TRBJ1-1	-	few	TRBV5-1	TGCGCCAGCAGCTCAGGGGTTGAAGCTTTCTTT	CASSSGVEAFF
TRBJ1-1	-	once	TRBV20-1	TGCAGTGCGAGCGGGGGAGTGAACACTGTAGCTTTCTTT	CSASGGVNTVAFF
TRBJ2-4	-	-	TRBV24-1	TGTGCCACCAGTGAACTCGGACTTCAGTACTTC	CATSELGLQYF
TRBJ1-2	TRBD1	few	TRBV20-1	TGCAGTGCTCCGACCAGGGGGCAGGGTGGCTACACCTTC	CSAPTRGQGGYTF
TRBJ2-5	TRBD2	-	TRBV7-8	TGTGCCAGCAGACCTGGACTAGCGGGACCGCAAGAGACCCAGTACTTC	CASRPGLAGPQETQYF
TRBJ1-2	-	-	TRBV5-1	TGCGCCAGCAGCCAGACACCAAACTATGGCTACACCTTC	CASSQTPNYGYTF
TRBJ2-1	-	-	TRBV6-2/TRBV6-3	TGTGCCAGCAGCGGGAGTTTCTACAATGAGCAGTTCTTC	CASSGSFYNEQFF
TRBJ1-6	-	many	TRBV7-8	TGTGCCAGCAGCTTAGATTTTGGGGGGAATTCACCCCTCCACTTT	CASSLDFGGNSPLHF
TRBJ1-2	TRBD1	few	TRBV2	TGTGCCAGCAGTAAAACAGGGGATGGCTATGGCTACACCTTC	CASSKTGDGYGYTF
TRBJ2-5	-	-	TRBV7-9	TGTGCCAGCAGCCAGGCTCTACAAGAGACCCAGTACTTC	CASSQALQETQYF
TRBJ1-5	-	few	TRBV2	TGTGCCAGCAGCAACCAGGGGACCAATCAGCCCCAGCATTTT	CASSNQGTNQPQHF
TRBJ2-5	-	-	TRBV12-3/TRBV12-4	TGTGCCAGCAGTTTGGGGCGGACCCAGTACTTC	CASSLGRTQYF
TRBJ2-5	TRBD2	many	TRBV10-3	TGTGCCATCAGTGAGTCGGGACTAGCCCCGAAAGAGACCCAGTACTTC	CAISESGLAPKETQYF
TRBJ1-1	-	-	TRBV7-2	TGTGCCAGCAGCTTTGGTCAGAAAGACACTGAAGCTTTCTTT	CASSFGQKDTEAFF
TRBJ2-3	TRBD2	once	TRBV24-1	TGTGCCACCAGTGCCCCAGGGAGGGGACTAGCACGGGATACGCAGTATTTT	CATSAPGRGLARDTQYF
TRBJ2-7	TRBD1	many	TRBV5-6	TGTGCCAGCAGTCGGGACAGCATGACTGGACGTTGGCGTGAGACCTACGAGCAGTACTTC	CASSRDSMTGRWRETYEQYF
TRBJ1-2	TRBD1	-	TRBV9	TGTGCCAGCAGCGTCGGGACAGGGCGTGGCTACACCTTC	CASSVGTGRGYTF
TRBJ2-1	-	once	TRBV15	TGTGCCACCAGCAGTCGTTACCGGGGACCAGTATGGGATGAGCAGTTCTTC	CATSSRYRGPVWDEQFF
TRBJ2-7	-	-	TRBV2	TGTGCCAGCAGTGAGGCAGATCGCTACGAGCAGTACTTC	CASSEADRYEQYF
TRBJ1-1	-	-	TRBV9	TGTGCCAGCAGCGTAGTGGTGGGGTCTGAAGCTTTCTTT	CASSVVVGSEAFF
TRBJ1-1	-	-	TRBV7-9	TGTGCCAGCAGCTTGGGCAGATCGGACACTGAAGCTTTCTTT	CASSLGRSDTEAFF
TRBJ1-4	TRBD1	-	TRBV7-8	TGTGCCAGCAGCCCCAACGCCCGGACAGGGTATCTAAAGGGGGGGGTCGCAACTAACGAAAAACTGTTTTTT	CASSPNARTGYLKGGVATNEKLFF
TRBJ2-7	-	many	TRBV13	TGTGCCAGCAGCTCCGGACCAGGGAGCGACGAGCAGTACTTC	CASSSGPGSDEQYF
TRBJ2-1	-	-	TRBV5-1	TGCGCCAGCAGCTTGGCGCAGGCTTACAATGAGCAGTTCTTC	CASSLAQAYNEQFF
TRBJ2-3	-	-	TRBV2	TGTGCCAGCAGCGATACTAGTATCACAGATACGCAGTATTTT	CASSDTSITDTQYF